This T cell receptor (beta chain) was identified during a study of T cell responses to AZD1222 COVID-19 vaccine. Study-wide points: Donors, mostly white British, included more females; clonal diversity was possibly underestimated.

The assay was immunoSEQ multiplex PCR, and TCRdb's table has in-frame clones only and misses some. The top ten hold about 8.9% of the sample, which has 150,000 to 180,000 clones, 87% seen once. CDR1 is KGHDR, CDR2 SFDVKD, per germline. V lost 5 bases to trimming and J lost 2 bases, with 11 bases between them. The CDR3 loop spans 15 amino acids. About this clone itself: The antigen remains undetermined.

The receptor comes from an adult who received the AZD1222 COVID-19 vaccine. V gene TRBV24-1 combines with J gene TRBJ2-2; possible D gene TRBD1, 6 bases. The material was peripheral blood, obtained 28 days after the second AZD1222 dose. This chain's CDR3 is CATSGLTGNTGELFF. Written as DNA, the CDR3 is TGTGCCACCAGTGGCCTGACAGGCAACACCGGGGAGCTGTTTTTT.